These T cell receptor beta chains were read from a single sample in a study of blood T cell repertoires in COVID-19. The repertoire was sequenced with immunoSEQ multiplex PCR; TCRdb's copy has only in-frame clones and lacks some. The sample includes 250,000 to 300,000 clones, approximately 91% seen only once; the top ten take about 11%. Specimen: peripheral blood. These receptors originate from a woman in her 30s with COVID-19, enrolled during active disease. Both conserved end residues are part of each CDR3. D genes are given only for firm matches. The size entry is marked missing in some rows and otherwise reads once, few, many or a size class.

size,V,D,J,CDR3,DNA
NA,TRBV5-6,NA,TRBJ1-4,CASSFFQEATNEKLFF,TGTGCCAGCAGCTTCTTCCAGGAAGCAACTAATGAAAAACTGTTTTTT
NA,TRBV5-4,TRBD2,TRBJ2-3,CASSRKTSGRAADTQYF,TGTGCCAGCAGCCGAAAGACTAGCGGGAGGGCCGCAGATACGCAGTATTTT
NA,TRBV7-9,NA,TRBJ2-5,CASSFSRQETQYF,TGTGCCAGCAGCTTTTCCCGCCAAGAGACCCAGTACTTC
NA,TRBV10-3,NA,TRBJ1-4,CAIRKGEGDNEKLFF,TGTGCCATCAGAAAGGGGGAAGGGGATAATGAAAAACTGTTTTTT
NA,TRBV30,TRBD2,TRBJ2-3,CASPGSGRFPGTQYF,TGTGCCTCGCCCGGGAGCGGGAGGTTCCCCGGTACGCAGTATTTT
NA,TRBV7-8,TRBD1,TRBJ1-1,CASSLETGGVTEAFF,TGTGCCAGCAGCTTAGAGACAGGGGGCGTCACTGAAGCTTTCTTT
NA,TRBV29-1,NA,TRBJ1-2,CSVNMAFGYTF,TGCAGCGTCAACATGGCCTTTGGCTACACCTTC
NA,TRBV7-9,NA,TRBJ1-1,CAPGGRMNTEAFF,TGTGCACCGGGCGGGCGGATGAACACTGAAGCTTTCTTT
NA,TRBV5-4,TRBD2,TRBJ2-1,CASSSLAGRAYNEQFF,TGTGCCAGCAGCTCTCTAGCGGGAAGGGCCTACAATGAGCAGTTCTTC
NA,TRBV29-1,TRBD1,TRBJ2-5,CSVGTGETQYF,TGCAGCGTTGGGACAGGGGAGACCCAGTACTTC
few,TRBV5-1,NA,TRBJ2-7,CASSLAKVAVSSQYF,TGCGCCAGCAGCTTGGCCAAAGTGGCCGTGTCTTCGCAGTACTTC
NA,TRBV29-1,TRBD2,TRBJ2-7,CSCGTSGSYEQYF,TGCAGCTGCGGGACTAGCGGCTCCTACGAGCAGTACTTC
NA,TRBV15,TRBD1,TRBJ2-7,CATSRDRVNRGYEQYF,TGTGCCACCAGCAGAGATAGGGTTAACAGGGGTTACGAGCAGTACTTC
NA,TRBV30,NA,TRBJ2-7,CAWSVRVQTTYEQYF,TGTGCCTGGAGTGTACGGGTACAAACAACCTACGAGCAGTACTTC
NA,TRBV30,TRBD2,TRBJ2-1,CAWTSGRVPYNEQFF,TGTGCCTGGACTAGCGGGAGGGTACCCTACAATGAGCAGTTCTTC
NA,TRBV7-9,NA,TRBJ2-3,CASSFPSFTDTQYF,TGTGCCAGCAGCTTCCCTTCCTTCACAGATACGCAGTATTTT
NA,TRBV5-1,TRBD1,TRBJ2-1,CASSPDRGYDNEQFF,TGCGCCAGCAGCCCCGACAGGGGATACGACAATGAGCAGTTCTTC
once,TRBV10-1,NA,TRBJ2-5,CARVPGGKETQYF,TGCGCCAGAGTCCCGGGGGGCAAGGAGACCCAGTACTTC
once,TRBV19,NA,TRBJ2-4,CASINRARGIQYF,TGTGCCAGTATTAACAGGGCTCGTGGCATTCAGTACTTC
NA,TRBV9,TRBD1,TRBJ1-1,CASSPRDRGRTEAFF,TGTGCCAGCAGCCCCCGGGACAGGGGGCGGACTGAAGCTTTCTTT
NA,TRBV5-4,NA,TRBJ2-7,CASSDRHGYEQYF,TGTGCCAGCAGCGACCGACATGGCTACGAGCAGTACTTC
NA,TRBV19,TRBD2,TRBJ2-5,CASSIEAGEETQYF,TGTGCCAGTAGTATAGAGGCGGGAGAAGAGACCCAGTACTTC
NA,TRBV18,NA,TRBJ2-2,CASSPPGRAGELFF,TGTGCCAGCTCACCACCAGGGCGGGCCGGGGAGCTGTTTTTT
NA,TRBV5-6,TRBD1,TRBJ2-5,CASSVTGVQETQYF,TGTGCCAGCAGCGTGACAGGGGTCCAAGAGACCCAGTACTTC
NA,TRBV9,TRBD1,TRBJ1-2,CASSGQGPNYGYTF,TGTGCCAGCAGTGGACAGGGGCCTAACTATGGCTACACCTTC
NA,TRBV20-1,NA,TRBJ1-5,CSASGDQPQHF,TGCAGTGCCTCGGGGGATCAGCCCCAGCATTTT
NA,TRBV28,TRBD2,TRBJ2-3,CASSPVRLAASTDTQYF,TGTGCCAGCAGTCCAGTCAGACTAGCTGCAAGCACAGATACGCAGTATTTT
NA,TRBV7-2,NA,TRBJ2-7,CASSLPGPYEQYF,TGTGCCAGCAGCTTACCAGGGCCCTACGAGCAGTACTTC
NA,TRBV24-1,NA,TRBJ1-5,CATGQNSNQPQHF,TGTGCCACCGGACAGAATAGCAATCAGCCCCAGCATTTT
NA,TRBV12-3/TRBV12-4,NA,TRBJ2-3,CASRASTDTQYF,TGTGCCAGCAGAGCTAGCACAGATACGCAGTATTTT
NA,TRBV6-6,NA,TRBJ2-3,CASSPLPRGTQYF,TGTGCCAGCAGTCCACTGCCAAGGGGTACGCAGTATTTT
once,TRBV19,NA,TRBJ1-1,CASSIDRDTEAFF,TGTGCCAGTAGTATAGACAGGGATACTGAAGCTTTCTTT
NA,TRBV10-2,TRBD1,TRBJ2-2,CASSEILGQGGTGELFF,TGCGCCAGCAGTGAAATTCTGGGACAGGGAGGCACCGGGGAGCTGTTTTTT
NA,TRBV19,TRBD1,TRBJ2-7,CASSGTGLYEQYF,TGTGCCAGTTCCGGGACAGGGCTCTACGAGCAGTACTTC
NA,TRBV7-2,TRBD1,TRBJ1-1,CASSLDRGENTEAFF,TGTGCCAGCAGCTTAGACAGGGGGGAGAACACTGAAGCTTTCTTT
NA,TRBV2,TRBD1,TRBJ2-5,CASSRHGTGEETQYF,TGTGCCAGCAGTCGGCACGGGACAGGGGAAGAGACCCAGTACTTC
NA,TRBV30,NA,TRBJ1-2,CAWSTRTAYYGYTF,TGTGCCTGGAGTACCCGGACAGCGTACTATGGCTACACCTTC
once,TRBV6-5,NA,TRBJ1-2,CASSTGDFPGYTF,TGTGCCAGCAGTACCGGGGACTTCCCTGGCTACACCTTC
NA,TRBV13,TRBD2,TRBJ2-7,CASSFSGSSYEQYF,TGTGCCAGCAGCTTCAGCGGGAGCTCCTACGAGCAGTACTTC
NA,TRBV15,NA,TRBJ2-3,CATESVRGFTDTQYF,TGTGCCACTGAATCCGTGAGGGGGTTCACAGATACGCAGTATTTT
NA,TRBV20-1,NA,TRBJ1-1,CSAQNTEAFF,TGCAGTGCTCAGAACACTGAAGCTTTCTTT
NA,TRBV5-6,NA,TRBJ2-6,CASSLLASSGANVLTF,TGTGCCAGCAGCTTACTAGCTAGCTCTGGGGCCAACGTCCTGACTTTC
NA,TRBV6-5,NA,TRBJ1-2,CASSLLGAGYGYTF,TGTGCCAGCTCCCTTCTAGGGGCCGGCTATGGCTACACCTTC
NA,TRBV19,NA,TRBJ1-4,CASSMRRGEKLFF,TGTGCCAGTAGTATGCGGCGGGGTGAAAAACTGTTTTTT
NA,TRBV18,NA,TRBJ1-1,CASSPDSMNTEAFF,TGTGCCAGCTCACCGGACAGTATGAACACTGAAGCTTTCTTT
NA,TRBV28,TRBD2,TRBJ2-1,CASASGINNEQFF,TGTGCCAGTGCTAGCGGGATAAACAATGAGCAGTTCTTC
NA,TRBV27,NA,TRBJ1-2,CASVATGTLANYGYTF,TGTGCCAGCGTAGCAACGGGAACCCTAGCAAACTATGGCTACACCTTC
NA,TRBV9,TRBD2,TRBJ2-1,CASSVGGRGSYNEQFF,TGTGCCAGCAGCGTAGGCGGGAGGGGCTCCTACAATGAGCAGTTCTTC
NA,TRBV4-1,NA,TRBJ2-1,CASSQDHPGMYEQFF,TGCGCCAGCAGCCAAGATCACCCAGGGATGTATGAGCAGTTCTTC